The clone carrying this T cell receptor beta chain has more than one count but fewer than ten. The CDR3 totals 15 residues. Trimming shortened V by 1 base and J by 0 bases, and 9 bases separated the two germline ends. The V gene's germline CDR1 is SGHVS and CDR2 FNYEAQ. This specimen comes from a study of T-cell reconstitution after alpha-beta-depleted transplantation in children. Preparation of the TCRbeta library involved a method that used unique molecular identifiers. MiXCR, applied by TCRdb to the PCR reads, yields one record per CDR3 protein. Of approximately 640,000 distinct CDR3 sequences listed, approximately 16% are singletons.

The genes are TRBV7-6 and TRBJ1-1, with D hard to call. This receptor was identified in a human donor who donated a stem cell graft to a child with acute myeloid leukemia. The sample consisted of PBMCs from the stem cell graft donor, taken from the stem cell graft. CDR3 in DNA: TGTGCCAGCAGCTTAGTTACGACACTGAACACTGAAGCTTTCTTT. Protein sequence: CASSLVTTLNTEAFF.